One T cell receptor beta chain is described in this entry. Its antigen is not identified. The data originate from a study of cytomegalovirus exposure and HLA in healthy donors. Study-level information: A preliminary data release comprised tens of millions of unique TCRs obtained from HLA-typed donors. Clustering assigned 70% to 90% of the approximately 400 genotyped donors to the Caucasian-associated ancestry cluster.

PCR used 60 Vbeta primers and 13 Jbeta primers. Profiling relied on immunoSEQ multiplex PCR, and the TCRdb table lists in-frame clones only, not all of them. The sample includes 150,000 to 200,000 clones, approximately 88% of them seen just once. Germline-derived CDR1 and CDR2 are SGHAT and FQNNGV. The CDR3 has 15 amino acids. V shed 9 bases and J 5 bases; nucleotides not matched to a gene: 15. Study conclusions and caveats: Relative to the approximately 680-donor mean, N-insertions were reportedly fewer in an Asian-associated ancestry cluster in a later analysis. It has been reported that TCR beta sequences accurately predicted the HLA-A and HLA-B alleles of most subjects.

Sequenced sample: PBMCs. This clonotype was obtained from a boy aged 2-9 years in good health and CMV-seronegative. The chain uses TRBV11-2 and TRBJ2-5, with 7 bases that match TRBD1. As DNA, the CDR3 is TGTGCCAGTGAGAAAGGGGGCGCGTATTCGGAGACCCAGTACTTC. As protein: CASEKGGAYSETQYF.